The clone carrying this T cell receptor beta chain was seen repeatedly, ten times or more. The data were taken from a study of T cells in Graves' hyperthyroidism and ophthalmopathy. The CDR3 extends over 14 amino acids. Between the trimmed V and J ends, which lost 11 bases and 4 bases, there was a span of 21 bases. Template material for amplifying TCR beta CDR3 regions consisted of RNA transcripts. The HTBI primer set was used in a first-round RT-PCR of the TCR CDR3. TCRdb used MiXCR to reprocess the multiplex PCR reads, holding one entry per CDR3 protein. In the table there are some 760,000 distinct CDR3 sequences, about 15% of which are singletons.

The TCR comes from a woman between 18 and 30 years old with Graves' hyperthyroidism. The chain recombines TRBV12-3 or TRBV12-4 with TRBJ2-7; D not resolved. Material: blood. The CDR3: CASKSGRVGYEQYF. Here the CDR3 DNA reads TGTGCCTCCAAGTCAGGACGGGTAGGGTACGAGCAGTACTTC.